These T cell receptor beta chains were read from a single sample in a study of CD8+CD57+ T cells in acquired aplastic anemia. TCRdb ran MiXCR on the reads and lists one entry per CDR3 protein. Counted here are about 190,000 distinct CDR3 sequences, nearly 50% occurring once; the ten biggest clones make up 9.7%. The sequenced sample consisted of sorted CD4+, CD8+, or CD8+CD57+ T cells (not recorded which) from PBMCs. Receptors were obtained from a human donor with aplastic anemia. Both conserved end residues are part of each CDR3. The D gene is left open where the match is weak. Rows may omit the clone size; those that give it use once, few, many or a size class.

>many|TRBV20-1|TRBJ2-6|.
TGCAGTGCTAGAGATAAAGCCTCTGGGGCCAACGTCCTGACTTTC
CSARDKASGANVLTF
>many|TRBV12-5|TRBJ1-1|.
TGTGCTACCCCCCGACAGGTTACTGAAGCTTTCTTT
CATPRQVTEAFF
>.|TRBV6-5|TRBJ1-3|TRBD1
TGTGCCAGCAGTTACTTCGGGACAGGGGCTGGAAACACCATATATTTT
CASSYFGTGAGNTIYF
>few|TRBV2|TRBJ2-3|.
TGTGCCAGCAGTCCACCCTTCACAGATACGCAGTATTTT
CASSPPFTDTQYF
>once|TRBV9|TRBJ1-4|.
TGTGCCAGCAGCGTAGTCGGGGGGCCCGAAAAACTGTTTTTT
CASSVVGGPEKLFF
>.|TRBV7-7|TRBJ2-5|.
TGTGCTAGCAGCTCAGGTGTGACCCAGTACTTC
CASSSGVTQYF
>.|TRBV11-2|TRBJ2-6|.
TGTGCCAGCAGAGGGATAGGTCCTGGGGCCAACGTCCTGACTTTC
CASRGIGPGANVLTF
>once|TRBV10-3|TRBJ2-5|.
TGTGCCATCGGTAAGCGGCAAGAGACCCAGTACTTC
CAIGKRQETQYF
>many|TRBV12-3/TRBV12-4|TRBJ2-5|.
TGTGCCAGCAGCGACTATCGACAAGAGACCCAGTACTTC
CASSDYRQETQYF
>.|TRBV20-1|TRBJ2-7|.
TGCAGTGCTGGGGCCTTCAACTACGAGCAGTACTTC
CSAGAFNYEQYF
>.|TRBV24-1|TRBJ2-2|.
TGTGCCACCAGTGATTTGCAGAGAACCGGGGAGCTGTTTTTT
CATSDLQRTGELFF
>.|TRBV19|TRBJ2-3|.
TGTGCCAGTAAGAGGGGAGACACAGATACGCAGTATTTT
CASKRGDTDTQYF
>.|TRBV7-6|TRBJ2-7|TRBD2
TGTGCCAGCAGCCCCTCAGCGGGGGGCCCCTCCTACGAGCAGTACTTC
CASSPSAGGPSYEQYF
>.|TRBV28|TRBJ1-2|.
TGTGCCAGCAGTCCACATACGACCCACTATGGCTACACCTTC
CASSPHTTHYGYTF
>.|TRBV10-2|TRBJ1-5|.
TGCGCCACCAGGGCGTGGAGGGTAGGGTGCAATCAGCCCCAGCATTTT
CATRAWRVGCNQPQHF
>many|TRBV5-6|TRBJ2-7|TRBD2
TGTGCCAGCAGCCCGGGGGGGACGAAGCAGTACTTC
CASSPGGTKQYF
>.|TRBV2|TRBJ1-2|.
TGTGCCAGCACCGGAACTCCAGCCTTTAACTATGGCTACACCTTC
CASTGTPAFNYGYTF
>many|TRBV7-9|TRBJ1-2|.
TGTGCCAGCAGCAACGATCCGGGCCTCCCAGGACGGGGCTACACCTTC
CASSNDPGLPGRGYTF
>.|TRBV18|TRBJ2-3|TRBD1
TGTGCCAGCTCACCCGGACAGGGCCGAGGTGGACCGCAGTATTTT
CASSPGQGRGGPQYF
>.|TRBV2|TRBJ2-5|.
TGTGCCAGCGGGTACTCAGAGACCCAGTACTTC
CASGYSETQYF
>.|TRBV5-5|TRBJ1-2|.
TGTGCCAGCAGCCCGGCTTCCCAAAAGGGGGGTAACACCTTC
CASSPASQKGGNTF
>.|TRBV10-3|TRBJ2-3|.
TGTGCCATCAGTGATATTGGACAGCTCCATACGCAGTATTTT
CAISDIGQLHTQYF
>few|TRBV7-2|TRBJ1-1|.
TGTGCCAGCAGCGGGGACGGACCTGAAGCTTTCTTT
CASSGDGPEAFF
>.|TRBV7-8|TRBJ2-3|TRBD1
TGTGCCAGCTCGGCCGGGACAGGGGTTTATGCAGATACGCAGTATTTT
CASSAGTGVYADTQYF